The present TCR beta chain was sequenced within a study of cytomegalovirus exposure and HLA in healthy donors. A multiplex PCR was run with 60 Vbeta primers and 13 Jbeta primers. Measured with immunoSEQ multiplex PCR; TCRdb has only the in-frame clones, and not every one. The sample lists under 300,000 clones, 84% seen once, with about 2% in the top ten. Of note for this clone: Its target is unknown.

Study results and caveats: A later analysis showed that HLA-associated TCR beta chains had undergone more clonal expansion than equally common others. Cytomegalovirus-associated status was assigned to approximately 160 TCR beta chains.

The source of this sequence is a woman aged 40-49 years in good health and CMV-seropositive. Material: PBMCs.

In DNA, the CDR3 is TGTGCCAGCAGAGAGAGCAGGGGGCCATCTGGAAACACCATATATTTT. Translated: CASRESRGPSGNTIYF. This chain uses TRBV7-9 with TRBJ1-3, with 8 bases aligning to TRBD1. There are 16 residues in the CDR3. CDR1 and CDR2 from the germline V gene are SEHNR and FQNEAQ (reference sequence). The junction had 8 bases not matched to a gene; V was cut back by 6 bases and J by 1 base.